The 10 T cell receptor beta chains reported below all come from one sample, sequenced in a study of T cell repertoires in cytomegalovirus infection (dated by TCRdb to between 2017 and 2020). Sequencing used an Illumina HiSeq 1500. TCRdb reprocessed the public reads (quality trimming at Q25 with fastp, clone calling with MiXCR) and kept in-frame beta chains. Identical CDR3 protein sequences are pooled into one entry, listed with their most common genes and DNA. The sample data list under 200,000 distinct CDR3 sequences, and roughly a sixth of these were observed just once. The ten largest clones take up around a sixth of the sample. The material sequenced was CD8+ T cells from PBMCs. The receptor set was obtained from a human donor in good health (CMV status not recorded). Some clones in this sample may be carry-over from other donors' samples.

This clonotype came up a few times. V usage is TRBV7-8 and J usage is TRBJ2-7; possibly TRBD2 for D (6 bases). The V end lost 5 bases, the J end lost 0 bases, and 14 bases lay between the germline ends. Germline V lookup: CDR1 SGHVS, CDR2 FQNEAQ. This CDR3 comprises 15 residues. The CDR3 region has the DNA TGTGCCAGCAGCCCACGGAGGGGCTTCTCCTACGAGCAGTACTTC. This codes for CASSPRRGFSYEQYF.

This clonotype was seen more than once but under ten times. V is TRBV20-1 and J is TRBJ1-5; D unresolved. The CDR3 runs 13 residues. V was trimmed by 0 bases and J by 5 bases, leaving 8 bases between them. Looked up from germline, CDR1 is DFQATT and CDR2 is SNEGSKA (reference sequence). The DNA of the CDR3 is TGCAGTGCTAGAGAGGGCACCTATCAGCCCCAGCATTTT. Its protein is CSAREGTYQPQHF.

This clonotype occurred a few times. The chain joins TRBV7-8 to TRBJ2-3; no definite D call. The V end was cut by 10 bases, the J end by 1 base, with 15 bases between. Germline CDR1 and CDR2: SGHVS and FQNEAQ. The CDR3 length is 14 residues. The CDR3 coding sequence is TGTGCCACCAATCTCCGGGTCGGCACAGATACGCAGTATTTT. As protein: CATNLRVGTDTQYF.

The chain is built from TRBV7-2 and TRBJ1-2; TRBD1 matches 7 bases. Germline V gene sequence: CDR1 SGHTA, CDR2 FQGNSA. The CDR3 totals 14 residues. J lost 4 bases, V lost 5 bases, and 7 bases had no gene match. CDR3 in amino acids: CASSPPGQAYGYTF. For the CDR3, the DNA is TGTGCCAGCAGCCCACCCGGACAGGCCTATGGCTACACCTTC. The variable domain in full, with the rest retrieved from reference TRBV7-2 and TRBJ1-2, is GAGVSQSPSNKVTEKGKDVELRCDPISGHTALYWYRQSLGQGLEFLIYFQGNSAPDKSGLPSDRFSAERTGGSVSTLTIQRTQQEDSAVYLCASSPPGQAYGYTFGSGTRLTVV.

The CDR3 here is CASSLGFGSYNEQFF. CDR3 bases: TGTGCCAGCAGTTTGGGTTTCGGCTCCTACAATGAGCAGTTCTTC. This sequence joins TRBV28 and TRBJ2-1; D remains unclear. From germline, CDR1 is MDHEN and CDR2 SYDVKM. The V gene lost 3 bases and the J gene lost 0 bases, with 9 bases spanning the gap. The CDR3 length is 15 residues.

This chain connects TRBV14 to TRBJ2-1; 10 bases fit TRBD2. The junction had 8 bases not matched to a gene; V was cut back by 2 bases and J by 10 bases. Germline-derived CDR1 and CDR2 are SGHDN and FVKESK. The CDR3 runs 15 residues. This CDR3 is CASSQRLAGDEEQFF. CDR3 coding DNA: TGTGCCAGCAGCCAAAGACTAGCGGGTGACGAGGAGCAGTTCTTC.

V gene TRBV10-3 combines with J gene TRBJ2-1; 8 bases agree with TRBD2. The CDR3 runs to 16 residues. The germline gives CDR1 ENHRY, CDR2 SYGVKD. V shed 2 bases and J 2 bases; nucleotides not matched to a gene: 5. The CDR3 region is CAISETRGGAYNEQFF. The CDR3 nucleotides are TGTGCCATCAGTGAGACACGGGGGGGTGCCTACAATGAGCAGTTCTTC.

This clonotype was seen many times. The V gene is TRBV7-2, the J gene TRBJ2-1, with 10 bases identical to TRBD1. V was clipped by 1 base and J by 0 bases; unmatched bases: 6. CDR1 and CDR2 (germline): SGHTA, FQGNSA. The CDR3 consists of 18 residues. The CDR3 region is CASSLGTGGTLSYNEQFF. The CDR3 DNA reads TGTGCCAGCAGCTTAGGGACAGGGGGTACTCTCTCCTACAATGAGCAGTTCTTC.

This clonotype was seen ten or more times. The chain combines TRBV7-2 with TRBJ2-3; D is perhaps TRBD2 (6 bases). V dropped 7 bases and J dropped 9 bases, with 23 bases sitting between them. The CDR3 sequence is 15 residues long. CDR1 is SGHTA, CDR2 FQGNSA, per germline. The CDR3 DNA sequence: TGTGCCAGCAACCTAGCTTGGTCGGGAGTCGAAACGCAGTATTTT. It specifies CASNLAWSGVETQYF.

The rearrangement links TRBV7-9 to TRBJ2-3; D uncertain. CDR1 SEHNR and CDR2 FQNEAQ come from the germline V gene (reference sequence). The CDR3 contains 14 residues. V was pared by 1 base and J by 0 bases, with 5 bases between. The DNA of the CDR3 is TGTGCCAGCAGCTTAGGCCCAAGCACAGATACGCAGTATTTT. This gives the protein CASSLGPSTDTQYF.